The source of this T cell receptor beta chain is a study of T cell responses to AZD1222 COVID-19 vaccine. Study-level findings and limits: The donor group comprised mostly white British people and more females; the analysis possibly underestimated clonal diversity. Spike-specific TCR breadth rose after two AZD1222 doses, and depth rose as well. Within unmutated variant regions lay the reported targets of nearly half of spike-specific TCRs.

The repertoire was sequenced with immunoSEQ multiplex PCR; TCRdb's copy has only in-frame clones and lacks some. This sample has tens of thousands of clones, with 88% found just once. A note on this clone: Its specificity is unknown.

This CDR3 contains 15 residues. V lost 6 bases and J 7 bases, leaving 16 bases between the germline ends. Germline V gives CDR1 MNHEY, CDR2 SVGAGI. The specimen comprised peripheral blood, sampled on day 0 of MenACWY control vaccination. This receptor was identified in an adult in good health. The V gene is TRBV6-5, the J gene TRBJ1-6; a weak D match, TRBD1 (5 bases). This chain's CDR3 is CASSRDRLSNSPLHF. CDR3 DNA sequence: TGTGCCAGCAGCCGGGACCGGCTTTCGAATTCACCCCTCCACTTT.